Listed below are T cell receptor beta chains from one sample, sequenced in a study of blood T cell repertoires in COVID-19. Some clones are missing from TCRdb's copy, which holds only in-frame ones; the method was immunoSEQ multiplex PCR. Found here are 150,000 or so clones, around four fifths of them singletons; the top ten hold about a fifth. Sequenced sample: peripheral blood. These receptors originate from an elderly woman with acute or convalescent COVID-19. Each CDR3 is given with its conserved first and last residue. Each record gives: V gene, J gene, clone size, D gene, CDR3 protein, CDR3 DNA. The D gene is left open where the match is weak. Size values are once, few and many counts, or a class for expanded clones, and some rows have none.

V gene: TRBV5-1
J gene: TRBJ1-1
clone size: .
D gene: .
CDR3 protein: CASSLAGPLGNTEAFF
CDR3 DNA: TGCGCCAGCAGCCTTGCGGGTCCTCTGGGGAACACTGAAGCTTTCTTT

V gene: TRBV5-6
J gene: TRBJ2-2
clone size: .
D gene: .
CDR3 protein: CASSLSGASWTGELFF
CDR3 DNA: TGTGCCAGCAGCTTGTCGGGAGCCTCATGGACCGGGGAGCTGTTTTTT

V gene: TRBV5-4
J gene: TRBJ1-2
clone size: few
D gene: .
CDR3 protein: CASSLAGGGYGYTF
CDR3 DNA: TGTGCCAGCAGCTTGGCCGGGGGGGGCTATGGCTACACCTTC

V gene: TRBV24-1
J gene: TRBJ1-2
clone size: .
D gene: TRBD1
CDR3 protein: CATSDPRDRGGYTF
CDR3 DNA: TGTGCCACCAGTGATCCCCGGGACAGGGGTGGCTACACCTTC

V gene: TRBV7-8
J gene: TRBJ1-2
clone size: once
D gene: .
CDR3 protein: CASSFGRGLDYGYTF
CDR3 DNA: TGTGCCAGCAGCTTTGGCAGGGGCTTGGACTATGGCTACACCTTC

V gene: TRBV10-2
J gene: TRBJ2-6
clone size: .
D gene: .
CDR3 protein: CASSEGNSGANVLTF
CDR3 DNA: TGCGCCAGCAGTGAGGGCAACTCTGGGGCCAACGTCCTGACTTTC

V gene: TRBV11-3
J gene: TRBJ2-1
clone size: .
D gene: TRBD2
CDR3 protein: CASSSSGAYNEQFF
CDR3 DNA: TGTGCCAGCAGCAGTAGCGGGGCCTACAATGAGCAGTTCTTC

V gene: TRBV3-1/TRBV3-2
J gene: TRBJ1-5
clone size: .
D gene: .
CDR3 protein: CASSLGGYGQPQHF
CDR3 DNA: TGTGCCAGCAGCCTAGGGGGATACGGTCAGCCCCAGCATTTT

V gene: TRBV7-9
J gene: TRBJ1-1
clone size: .
D gene: .
CDR3 protein: CASSFTGGTEAFF
CDR3 DNA: TGTGCCAGCAGCTTCACGGGGGGGACTGAAGCTTTCTTT

V gene: TRBV5-1
J gene: TRBJ1-2
clone size: .
D gene: .
CDR3 protein: CASNLEGRSYGYTF
CDR3 DNA: TGCGCCAGCAACCTGGAGGGACGGAGCTATGGCTACACCTTC

V gene: TRBV5-5
J gene: TRBJ1-1
clone size: .
D gene: TRBD1
CDR3 protein: CASSSRIPDRPTPEAFF
CDR3 DNA: TGTGCCAGCAGCTCCCGAATACCGGACAGGCCAACCCCTGAAGCTTTCTTT

V gene: TRBV6-2/TRBV6-3
J gene: TRBJ2-1
clone size: .
D gene: .
CDR3 protein: CASSNRDNPEQFF
CDR3 DNA: TGTGCCAGCAGCAACCGGGACAACCCTGAGCAGTTCTTC

V gene: TRBV18
J gene: TRBJ2-7
clone size: .
D gene: TRBD2
CDR3 protein: CASSPAGESYEQYF
CDR3 DNA: TGTGCCAGCTCACCGGCGGGGGAGTCCTACGAGCAGTACTTC

V gene: TRBV2
J gene: TRBJ2-7
clone size: .
D gene: TRBD2
CDR3 protein: CASSETWGTRGEQYF
CDR3 DNA: TGTGCCAGCAGTGAAACATGGGGGACTAGGGGCGAGCAGTACTTC

V gene: TRBV5-1
J gene: TRBJ2-1
clone size: .
D gene: .
CDR3 protein: CASTRGEDYNEQFF
CDR3 DNA: TGCGCCAGCACTAGAGGGGAGGACTACAATGAGCAGTTCTTC

V gene: TRBV5-5
J gene: TRBJ2-7
clone size: .
D gene: .
CDR3 protein: CASSLEWGSSYEQYF
CDR3 DNA: TGTGCCAGCAGCTTGGAATGGGGCAGTTCCTACGAGCAGTACTTC

V gene: TRBV9
J gene: TRBJ2-3
clone size: .
D gene: TRBD2
CDR3 protein: CASSAHSGRVTDTQYF
CDR3 DNA: TGTGCCAGCAGCGCCCATAGCGGGAGAGTAACAGATACGCAGTATTTT

V gene: TRBV5-4
J gene: TRBJ2-3
clone size: .
D gene: TRBD2
CDR3 protein: CASSLRLAGSTDTQYF
CDR3 DNA: TGTGCCAGCAGCCTAAGACTAGCGGGGTCCACAGATACGCAGTATTTT

V gene: TRBV2
J gene: TRBJ1-5
clone size: .
D gene: .
CDR3 protein: CASSGGRRGQPQHF
CDR3 DNA: TGTGCCAGCAGTGGGGGACGGAGGGGTCAGCCCCAGCATTTT

V gene: TRBV27
J gene: TRBJ2-1
clone size: .
D gene: .
CDR3 protein: CASSITVYNEQFF
CDR3 DNA: TGTGCCAGCAGTATAACAGTTTACAATGAGCAGTTCTTC

V gene: TRBV7-9
J gene: TRBJ2-3
clone size: .
D gene: TRBD2
CDR3 protein: CASSLKLALTDTQYF
CDR3 DNA: TGTGCCAGCAGCTTAAAACTAGCGCTCACAGATACGCAGTATTTT

V gene: TRBV18
J gene: TRBJ2-1
clone size: .
D gene: .
CDR3 protein: CASSPTDNYNEQFF
CDR3 DNA: TGTGCCAGCTCACCAACGGACAACTACAATGAGCAGTTCTTC

V gene: TRBV6-2/TRBV6-3
J gene: TRBJ2-1
clone size: .
D gene: TRBD2
CDR3 protein: CASSLTGTSIRNEQFF
CDR3 DNA: TGTGCCAGCAGTTTAACCGGGACTAGCATTAGGAATGAGCAGTTCTTC

V gene: TRBV5-4
J gene: TRBJ2-5
clone size: .
D gene: TRBD2
CDR3 protein: CASNAGGTQETQYF
CDR3 DNA: TGTGCCAGTAACGCGGGGGGGACGCAAGAGACCCAGTACTTC

V gene: TRBV10-3
J gene: TRBJ2-7
clone size: .
D gene: .
CDR3 protein: CAIRDIEGAYEQYF
CDR3 DNA: TGTGCCATCAGAGACATTGAAGGGGCCTACGAGCAGTACTTC

V gene: TRBV5-4
J gene: TRBJ2-2
clone size: .
D gene: .
CDR3 protein: CASSSEIANTGELFF
CDR3 DNA: TGTGCCAGCAGCTCAGAAATCGCGAACACCGGGGAGCTGTTTTTT

V gene: TRBV19
J gene: TRBJ2-1
clone size: .
D gene: TRBD2
CDR3 protein: CASSLADSSYNEQFF
CDR3 DNA: TGTGCCAGTAGCCTAGCGGACTCATCCTACAATGAGCAGTTCTTC

V gene: TRBV30
J gene: TRBJ1-1
clone size: .
D gene: .
CDR3 protein: CAWSGGRYTEAFF
CDR3 DNA: TGTGCCTGGAGCGGGGGGCGGTACACTGAAGCTTTCTTT

V gene: TRBV5-6
J gene: TRBJ2-3
clone size: .
D gene: .
CDR3 protein: CASSPGSGVVGDTQYF
CDR3 DNA: TGTGCCAGCAGCCCAGGGTCTGGAGTGGTTGGGGATACGCAGTATTTT

V gene: TRBV5-3
J gene: TRBJ2-2
clone size: .
D gene: .
CDR3 protein: CARSLSHGSNTGELFF
CDR3 DNA: TGTGCCAGAAGCTTGTCTCACGGGTCGAACACCGGGGAGCTGTTTTTT

V gene: TRBV5-4
J gene: TRBJ2-1
clone size: .
D gene: TRBD2
CDR3 protein: CASSFGGRGDNEQFF
CDR3 DNA: TGTGCCAGCAGCTTTGGCGGGAGAGGCGACAATGAGCAGTTCTTC

V gene: TRBV3-1/TRBV3-2
J gene: TRBJ2-7
clone size: few
D gene: TRBD1
CDR3 protein: CASSRRGAGGFEQYF
CDR3 DNA: TGTGCCAGCAGCCGCCGCGGGGCAGGGGGCTTCGAGCAGTACTTC

V gene: TRBV5-1
J gene: TRBJ2-7
clone size: .
D gene: TRBD1
CDR3 protein: CASSPGQGSDEQYF
CDR3 DNA: TGCGCCAGCAGTCCGGGACAGGGTAGCGACGAGCAGTACTTC

V gene: TRBV7-9
J gene: TRBJ1-1
clone size: .
D gene: TRBD1
CDR3 protein: CASSPTDRGPAEAFF
CDR3 DNA: TGTGCCAGCAGCCCCACCGACAGGGGGCCAGCTGAAGCTTTCTTT

V gene: TRBV5-1
J gene: TRBJ2-1
clone size: few
D gene: TRBD2
CDR3 protein: CASSLSSSGRGDNEQFF
CDR3 DNA: TGCGCCAGCAGCTTGTCGTCTAGCGGGAGGGGGGACAATGAGCAGTTCTTC

V gene: TRBV3-1/TRBV3-2
J gene: TRBJ1-2
clone size: once
D gene: TRBD1
CDR3 protein: CASSQGQNYGYTF
CDR3 DNA: TGTGCCAGCAGCCAGGGACAGAACTATGGCTACACCTTC

V gene: TRBV3-1/TRBV3-2
J gene: TRBJ1-1
clone size: .
D gene: .
CDR3 protein: CASSQRVSNTEAFF
CDR3 DNA: TGTGCCAGCAGCCAAAGAGTCTCGAACACTGAAGCTTTCTTT

V gene: TRBV11-2
J gene: TRBJ1-2
clone size: .
D gene: TRBD1
CDR3 protein: CASSPAGTGAKFYGYTF
CDR3 DNA: TGTGCCAGCAGCCCCGCGGGGACAGGGGCGAAGTTCTATGGCTACACCTTC

V gene: TRBV30
J gene: TRBJ2-1
clone size: .
D gene: TRBD2
CDR3 protein: CAWSRDSGINNEQFF
CDR3 DNA: TGTGCCTGGAGTAGGGATAGCGGGATCAACAATGAGCAGTTCTTC

V gene: TRBV19
J gene: TRBJ1-5
clone size: .
D gene: .
CDR3 protein: CASRKNRDQPQHF
CDR3 DNA: TGTGCCAGTAGGAAAAACAGAGATCAGCCCCAGCATTTT

V gene: TRBV5-1
J gene: TRBJ2-5
clone size: few
D gene: TRBD2
CDR3 protein: CASSLGALAGEETQYF
CDR3 DNA: TGCGCCAGCAGCTTGGGGGCTTTAGCGGGAGAAGAGACCCAGTACTTC

V gene: TRBV29-1
J gene: TRBJ1-6
clone size: .
D gene: TRBD1
CDR3 protein: CSTPSPGQGGSPLHF
CDR3 DNA: TGCAGCACCCCGTCCCCCGGACAGGGGGGATCACCCCTCCACTTT

V gene: TRBV27
J gene: TRBJ2-3
clone size: .
D gene: .
CDR3 protein: CASSPPSTDTQYF
CDR3 DNA: TGTGCCAGCAGTCCTCCTAGCACAGATACGCAGTATTTT

V gene: TRBV5-6
J gene: TRBJ1-1
clone size: .
D gene: TRBD1
CDR3 protein: CASKPGQGAWNTEAFF
CDR3 DNA: TGTGCCAGCAAGCCGGGACAGGGGGCCTGGAACACTGAAGCTTTCTTT

V gene: TRBV13
J gene: TRBJ2-2
clone size: .
D gene: .
CDR3 protein: CASNREVTGELFF
CDR3 DNA: TGTGCCAGCAATCGCGAGGTCACCGGGGAGCTGTTTTTT

V gene: TRBV5-1
J gene: TRBJ2-7
clone size: once
D gene: TRBD2
CDR3 protein: CASSISGSPSYEQYF
CDR3 DNA: TGCGCCAGCAGCATTAGCGGGAGCCCCTCCTACGAGCAGTACTTC

V gene: TRBV6-5
J gene: TRBJ2-3
clone size: .
D gene: TRBD2
CDR3 protein: CASSYLAGLSGDTQYF
CDR3 DNA: TGTGCCAGCAGTTACCTAGCGGGGTTATCGGGAGATACGCAGTATTTT